This T cell receptor (beta chain) was identified during a study of T cell repertoires in cytomegalovirus infection. TCRdb reanalysed the reads using MiXCR and keeps one entry per CDR3 protein. The sample consists of fewer than 200,000 distinct CDR3 sequences, 14% of them appearing once. V gave up 4 bases and J gave up 2 bases, with 3 bases separating them. Germline values: CDR1 MNHEY, CDR2 SVGEGT. CDR3 length: 11 residues. This clonotype was observed a handful of times. The chain carries TRBV6-2 or TRBV6-3 and TRBJ2-7; D is unclear. The clonotype originates from a human donor in good health (CMV status not recorded). Some clones in this sample may be carry-over from other donors' samples. Sequences were obtained from PBMCs. The DNA for the CDR3 is TGTGCCAGCAGTTGGACCTACGAGCAGTACTTC. Its protein product is CASSWTYEQYF.